The T cell receptor beta chain under discussion was sequenced for a study of T cell responses to AZD1222 COVID-19 vaccine. Points from the study as a whole: Reports indicate that nearly half of spike-specific TCRs are directed at unmutated variant regions. Regions 160-218 and 743-854 dominated among vaccine-associated CD4 TCRs spanning spike.

Germline values: CDR1 GTSNPN, CDR2 SVGIG (reference sequence). V was pared by 3 bases and J by 4 bases, with 12 bases between. CDR3 length: 13 residues. Regarding this clone: No antigen is known for it.

The assay was immunoSEQ multiplex PCR, and TCRdb's table has in-frame clones only and misses some. This table has about 68,000 clones, about nine tenths appearing once. The clonotype originates from an adult in good health. The material was peripheral blood, obtained on day 0 of AZD1222 vaccination. The J gene is TRBJ1-1, the V gene TRBV30, with D perhaps TRBD1 (5 bases). CDR3 in amino acids: CAWSRQRITEAFF. The DNA for the CDR3 is TGTGCCTGGAGCCGACAGAGGATCACTGAAGCTTTCTTT.